Below are 3 T cell receptor beta chains sequenced from a single sample in a study of CD8+ T cells in alopecia areata. Treatment noted: oral pan-JAK inhibitor, 5-10 mg twice daily. It was cDNA, reverse transcribed from extracted RNA, that served as the sequencing template. Generated by immunoSEQ multiplex PCR, the TCRdb table keeps only in-frame clones and is missing some. The table has 210,000 or so clones, around 65% seen once. Specimen: CD4+ T cells sorted from blood, collected between weeks 43 and 45, from a patient treated with tofacitinib. The source is a human donor with alopecia areata.

J is TRBJ1-6 and V is TRBV4-3, with D perhaps matching TRBD1 (5 bases). V gave up 0 bases and J gave up 0 bases, with 12 bases separating them. This CDR3 is 18 amino acids long. Germline lookup yields CDR1 LGHNA and CDR2 YSLEER. Here the CDR3 DNA reads TGCGCCAGCAGCCAAGATGACGGGACGAGCTCCTATAATTCACCCCTCCACTTT. Translation: CASSQDDGTSSYNSPLHF.

This clone was observed a single time. The chain couples TRBV7-2 to TRBJ1-6; TRBD1 might be the D (6 bases). Germline CDR1 is SGHTA and CDR2 is FQGNSA. The CDR3 loop spans 13 amino acids. Deletions cut 5 bases from V and 14 bases from J, with 16 bases between. The CDR3 sequence: CASSPRQGNTLHF. For the CDR3, the DNA is TGTGCCAGCAGCCCTCGTCAGGGGAACACCCTCCACTTT.

Remarks on this clone: Other DNA sequences in the same sample also yield this CDR3. The V call is TRBV30, the J call TRBJ2-1, with D possibly being TRBD1 or TRBD2 (6 bases each). V shed 0 bases and J shed 0 bases, with 9 bases lying between them. The CDR3 extends over 15 amino acids. Germline V CDR1 and CDR2: GTSNPN, SVGIG (reference sequence). CDR3 sequence reads: CAWSVGGSSYNEQFF. The CDR3 nucleotides read TGTGCCTGGAGTGTAGGGGGGAGCTCCTACAATGAGCAGTTCTTC.